Many counts were recorded for the clone carrying this T cell receptor (beta chain). What it recognizes is unknown. These data originate in a study of identical twins. Study findings and constraints: Excess twin sharing in beta out-of-frame sequences was weaker.

V was clipped by 4 bases and J by 1 base, with 20 bases between them. The CDR3 contains 16 residues. Per the germline V gene, CDR1 is SQVTM and CDR2 is ANQGSEA. A template switching step contributed a universal primer site, while unique molecular identifiers were present in the cDNA. Via MiXCR, TCRdb re-called the 5' RACE reads, giving one row per CDR3 protein. Here the sample spans 250,000 or so distinct CDR3 sequences, about 8.3% being singletons. These same data were also listed under a study on yellow fever vaccine responses in identical twins. This second study notes: Twins reportedly appeared to share part of their vaccine T cell response while keeping part individual.

Material for sequencing was CD8+ T cells sorted from blood. The TCR originated in a woman younger than 30 in good health. The chain employs TRBV29-1 and TRBJ2-7; D ambiguous. The CDR3 here is CSVVGSWKGGSYEQYF. Here the CDR3 DNA reads TGCAGCGTTGTCGGTTCTTGGAAGGGCGGATCCTACGAGCAGTACTTC.